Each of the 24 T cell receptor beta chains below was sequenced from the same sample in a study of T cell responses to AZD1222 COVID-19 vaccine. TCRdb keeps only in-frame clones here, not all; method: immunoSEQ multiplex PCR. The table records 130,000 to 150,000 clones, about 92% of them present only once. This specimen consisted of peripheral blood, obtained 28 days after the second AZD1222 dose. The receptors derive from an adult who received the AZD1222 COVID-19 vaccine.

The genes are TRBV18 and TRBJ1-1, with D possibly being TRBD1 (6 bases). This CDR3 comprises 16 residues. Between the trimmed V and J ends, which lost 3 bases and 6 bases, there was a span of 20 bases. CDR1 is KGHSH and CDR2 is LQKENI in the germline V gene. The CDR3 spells CASSPYGSGAFAEAFF. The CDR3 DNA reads TGTGCCAGCTCACCGTACGGTTCGGGGGCCTTTGCTGAAGCTTTCTTT.

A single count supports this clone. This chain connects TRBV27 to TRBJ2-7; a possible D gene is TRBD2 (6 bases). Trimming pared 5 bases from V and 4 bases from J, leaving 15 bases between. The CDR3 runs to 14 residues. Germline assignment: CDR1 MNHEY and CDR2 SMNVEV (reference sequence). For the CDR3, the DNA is TGTGCCAGCAGTCATCCCGGGAGTGGTTACGAGCAGTACTTC. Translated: CASSHPGSGYEQYF.

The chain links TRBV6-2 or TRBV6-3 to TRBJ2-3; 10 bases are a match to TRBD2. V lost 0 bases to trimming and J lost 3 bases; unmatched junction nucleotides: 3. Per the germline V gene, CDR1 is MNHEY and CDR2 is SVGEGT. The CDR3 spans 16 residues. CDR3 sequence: CASSYSGSGRTDTQYF. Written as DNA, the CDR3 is TGTGCCAGCAGTTACTCAGGTAGCGGGAGGACAGATACGCAGTATTTT.

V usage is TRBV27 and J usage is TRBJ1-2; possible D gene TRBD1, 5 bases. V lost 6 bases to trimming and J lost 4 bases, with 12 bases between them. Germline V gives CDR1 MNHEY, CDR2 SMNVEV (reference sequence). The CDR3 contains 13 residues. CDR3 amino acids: CASRYGGGYGYTF. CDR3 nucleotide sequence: TGTGCCAGCAGATACGGGGGAGGCTATGGCTACACCTTC.

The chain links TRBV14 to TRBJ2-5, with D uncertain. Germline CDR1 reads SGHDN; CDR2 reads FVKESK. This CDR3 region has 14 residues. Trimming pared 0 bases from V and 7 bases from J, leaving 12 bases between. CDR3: CASSQEALLGTQYF. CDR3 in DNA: TGTGCCAGCAGCCAAGAAGCCCTTCTAGGGACCCAGTACTTC.

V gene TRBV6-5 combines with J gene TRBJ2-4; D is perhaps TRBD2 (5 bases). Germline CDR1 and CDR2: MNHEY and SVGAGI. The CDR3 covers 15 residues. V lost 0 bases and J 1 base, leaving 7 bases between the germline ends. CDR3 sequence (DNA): TGTGCCAGCAGTTACTCCGAGGGTGCCAAAAACATTCAGTACTTC. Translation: CASSYSEGAKNIQYF.

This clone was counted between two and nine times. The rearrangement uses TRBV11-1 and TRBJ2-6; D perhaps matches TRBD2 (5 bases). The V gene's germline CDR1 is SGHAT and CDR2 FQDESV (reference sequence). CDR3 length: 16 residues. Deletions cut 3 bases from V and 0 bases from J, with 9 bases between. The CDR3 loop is CASSLGRTSGANVLTF. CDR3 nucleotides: TGTGCCAGCAGCTTGGGGAGAACCTCTGGGGCCAACGTCCTGACTTTC.

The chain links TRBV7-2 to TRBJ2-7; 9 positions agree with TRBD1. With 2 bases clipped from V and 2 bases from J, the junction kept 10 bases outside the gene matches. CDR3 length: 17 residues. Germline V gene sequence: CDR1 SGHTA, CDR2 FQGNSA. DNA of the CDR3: TGTGCCAGCAGCTTACCAGAGGGACAGGGAAGCCCCTACGAGCAGTACTTC. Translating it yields CASSLPEGQGSPYEQYF.

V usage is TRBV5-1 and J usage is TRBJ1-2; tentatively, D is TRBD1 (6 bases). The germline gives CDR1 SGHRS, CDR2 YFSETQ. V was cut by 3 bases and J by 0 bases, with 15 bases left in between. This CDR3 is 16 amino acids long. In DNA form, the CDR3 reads TGCGCCAGCAGCTCCCGAGGGACACCAGCTAACTATGGCTACACCTTC. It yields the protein CASSSRGTPANYGYTF.

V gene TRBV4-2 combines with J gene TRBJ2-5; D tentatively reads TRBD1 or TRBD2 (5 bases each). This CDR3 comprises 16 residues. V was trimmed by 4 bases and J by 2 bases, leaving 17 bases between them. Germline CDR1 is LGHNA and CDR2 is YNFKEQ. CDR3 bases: TGTGCCAGCAGCCCCTTCGTCCTGGGGGATCAAGAGACCCAGTACTTC. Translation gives CASSPFVLGDQETQYF.

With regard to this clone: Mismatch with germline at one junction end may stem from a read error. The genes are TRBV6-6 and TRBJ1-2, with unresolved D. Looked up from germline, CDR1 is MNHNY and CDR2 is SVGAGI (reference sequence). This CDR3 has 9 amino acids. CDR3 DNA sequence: TGTGCCAGCAGTTACGAACGGGACTTC. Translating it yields CASSYERDF.

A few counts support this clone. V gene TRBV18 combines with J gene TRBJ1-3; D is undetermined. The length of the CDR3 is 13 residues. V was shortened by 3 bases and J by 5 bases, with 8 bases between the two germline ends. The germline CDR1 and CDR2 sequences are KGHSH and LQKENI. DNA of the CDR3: TGTGCCAGCTCACCCCCCGTTCGAAACACCATATATTTT. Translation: CASSPPVRNTIYF.

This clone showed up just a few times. As DNA, the CDR3 is TGTGCCAGCAGCTTAGATATTGACAGGCCCAGCGAGCAGTACTTC. This sequence encodes CASSLDIDRPSEQYF. The V call is TRBV11-2, the J call TRBJ2-7; the D gene is possibly TRBD1 (6 bases). CDR1 SGHAT and CDR2 FQNNGV come from the germline V gene. Trimming removed 0 bases from V and 6 bases from J, with 15 bases in between. The CDR3 totals 15 residues. Using reference TRBV11-2 and TRBJ2-7 for the parts outside the CDR3, the full variable domain is EAGVAQSPRYKIIEKRQSVAFWCNPISGHATLYWYQQILGQGPKLLIQFQNNGVVDDSQLPKDRFSAERLKGVDSTLKIQPAKLEDSAVYLCASSLDIDRPSEQYFGPGTRLTVT.

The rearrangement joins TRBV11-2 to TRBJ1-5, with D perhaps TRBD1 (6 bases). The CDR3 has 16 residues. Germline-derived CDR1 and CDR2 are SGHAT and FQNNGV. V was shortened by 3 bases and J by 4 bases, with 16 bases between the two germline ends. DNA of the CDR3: TGTGCCAGCAGCTTTTCTGGGGGGACAAGGAATCAGCCCCAGCATTTT. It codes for CASSFSGGTRNQPQHF.

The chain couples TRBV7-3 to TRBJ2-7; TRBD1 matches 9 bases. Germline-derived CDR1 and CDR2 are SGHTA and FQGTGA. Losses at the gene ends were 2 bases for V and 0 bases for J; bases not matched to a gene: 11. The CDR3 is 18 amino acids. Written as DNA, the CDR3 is TGTGCCAGCAGCTTAGTACCCGCTGGACAGGGGTACTCCTACGAGCAGTACTTC. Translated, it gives CASSLVPAGQGYSYEQYF. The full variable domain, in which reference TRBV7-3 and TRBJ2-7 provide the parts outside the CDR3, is GAGVSQTPSNKVTEKGKYVELRCDPISGHTALYWYRQSLGQGPEFLIYFQGTGAADDSGLPNDRFFAVRPEGSVSTLKIQRTERGDSAVYLCASSLVPAGQGYSYEQYFGPGTRLTVT.

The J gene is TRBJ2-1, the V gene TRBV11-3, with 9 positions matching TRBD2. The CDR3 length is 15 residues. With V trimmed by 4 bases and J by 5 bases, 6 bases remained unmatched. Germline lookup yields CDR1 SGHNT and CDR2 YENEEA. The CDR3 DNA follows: TGTGCCAGCAGCTATCGGGGACTAGCAGACAATGAGCAGTTCTTC. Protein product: CASSYRGLADNEQFF.

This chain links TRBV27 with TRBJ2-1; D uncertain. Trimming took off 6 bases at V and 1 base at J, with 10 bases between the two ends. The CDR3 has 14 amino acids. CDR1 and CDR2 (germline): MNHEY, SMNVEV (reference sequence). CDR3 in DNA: TGTGCCAGCAGCCCATTGGGTTCCTACAATGAGCAGTTCTTC. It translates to CASSPLGSYNEQFF.

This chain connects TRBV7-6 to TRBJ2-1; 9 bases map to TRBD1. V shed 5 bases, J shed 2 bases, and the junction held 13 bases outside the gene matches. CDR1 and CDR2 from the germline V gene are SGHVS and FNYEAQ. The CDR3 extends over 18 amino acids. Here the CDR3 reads CASSLRDREFRPYNEQFF. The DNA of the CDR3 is TGTGCCAGCAGCCTCCGGGACAGGGAATTTAGGCCCTACAATGAGCAGTTCTTC.

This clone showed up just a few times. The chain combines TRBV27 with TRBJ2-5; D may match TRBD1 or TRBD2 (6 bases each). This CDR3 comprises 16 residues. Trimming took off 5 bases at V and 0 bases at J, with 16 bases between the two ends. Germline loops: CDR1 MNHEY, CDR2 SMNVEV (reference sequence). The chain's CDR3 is CASSTSRRGYQETQYF. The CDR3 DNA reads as TGTGCCAGCAGTACATCTAGGAGGGGGTACCAAGAGACCCAGTACTTC.

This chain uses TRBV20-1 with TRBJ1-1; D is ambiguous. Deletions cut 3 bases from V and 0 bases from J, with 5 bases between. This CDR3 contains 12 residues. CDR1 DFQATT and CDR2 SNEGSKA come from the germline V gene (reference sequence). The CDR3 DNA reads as TGCAGTGCTAGTCCCATGAACACTGAAGCTTTCTTT. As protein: CSASPMNTEAFF.

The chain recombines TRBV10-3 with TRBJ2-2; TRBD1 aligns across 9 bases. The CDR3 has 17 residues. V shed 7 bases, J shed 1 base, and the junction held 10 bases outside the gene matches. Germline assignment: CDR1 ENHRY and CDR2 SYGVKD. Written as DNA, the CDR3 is TGTGCCATCACCGGAGCCCGGGACAGGGTGAACACCGGGGAGCTGTTTTTT. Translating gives CAITGARDRVNTGELFF.

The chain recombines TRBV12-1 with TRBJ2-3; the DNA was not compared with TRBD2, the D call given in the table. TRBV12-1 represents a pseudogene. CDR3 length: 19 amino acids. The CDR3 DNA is TGTGCCAGCAGCTTTGATGCCGGGGCTAGCGGAACTAGCACAGATACGCAGTATTTT. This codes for CASSFDAGASGTSTDTQYF.

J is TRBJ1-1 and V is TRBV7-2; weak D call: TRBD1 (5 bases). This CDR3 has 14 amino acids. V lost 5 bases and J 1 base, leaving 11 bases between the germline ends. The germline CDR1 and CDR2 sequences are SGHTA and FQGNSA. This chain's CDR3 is CASSLLRGNTEAFF. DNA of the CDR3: TGTGCCAGCAGCCTTCTGAGGGGGAACACTGAAGCTTTCTTT.

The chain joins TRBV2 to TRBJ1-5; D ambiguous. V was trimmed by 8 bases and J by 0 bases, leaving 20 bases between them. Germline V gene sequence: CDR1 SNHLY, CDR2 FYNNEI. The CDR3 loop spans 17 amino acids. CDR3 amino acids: CASFGGKLLLSNQPQHF. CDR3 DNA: TGTGCCAGCTTTGGTGGAAAACTTCTTCTTAGCAATCAGCCCCAGCATTTT. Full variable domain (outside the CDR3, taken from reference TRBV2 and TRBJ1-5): EPEVTQTPSHQVTQMGQEVILRCVPISNHLYFYWYRQILGQKVEFLVSFYNNEISEKSEIFDDQFSVERPDGSNFTLKIRSTKLEDSAMYFCASFGGKLLLSNQPQHFGDGTRLSIL.